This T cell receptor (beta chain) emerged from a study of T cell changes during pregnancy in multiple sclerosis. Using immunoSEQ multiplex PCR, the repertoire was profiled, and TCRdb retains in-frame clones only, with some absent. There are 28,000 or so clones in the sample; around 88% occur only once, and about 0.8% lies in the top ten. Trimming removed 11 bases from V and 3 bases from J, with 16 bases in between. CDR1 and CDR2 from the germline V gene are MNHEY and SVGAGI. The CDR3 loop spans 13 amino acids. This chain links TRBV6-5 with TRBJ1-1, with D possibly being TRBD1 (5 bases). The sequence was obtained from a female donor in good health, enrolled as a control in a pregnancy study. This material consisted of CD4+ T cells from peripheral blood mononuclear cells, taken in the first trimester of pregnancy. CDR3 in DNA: TGTGCCGTATACAGGATACGAGACACTGAAGCTTTCTTT. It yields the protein CAVYRIRDTEAFF.